The rows below give T cell receptor beta chains drawn from one sample of a study of T cells after yellow fever vaccination. TCRdb re-called the 5' RACE reads through MiXCR, storing one row per CDR3 protein. This table has about 210,000 distinct CDR3 sequences, around 6.7% appearing once. Source: CD4+ T cells sorted from PBMCs, taken on the day of the yellow fever booster vaccination. The receptors here all came from a man aged 25-45 years who received the YFV17D yellow fever vaccine. Both conserved end residues are part of each CDR3. Fields, in order: V gene, D gene, clone size, J gene, CDR3 protein, CDR3 DNA. D genes are given only for firm matches. Size is omitted from some rows. Given values are once, few, many or a class for expanded clones.

TRBV12-3/TRBV12-4	-	few	TRBJ1-1	CASTAGGGHVLNTEAFF	TGTGCCAGCACCGCTGGGGGGGGTCATGTGTTGAACACTGAAGCTTTCTTT
TRBV29-1	-	many	TRBJ2-5	CSASPFFTYQETQYF	TGCAGCGCAAGCCCCTTCTTTACATACCAAGAGACCCAGTACTTC
TRBV5-1	-	many	TRBJ1-1	CASRPVDGEAFF	TGCGCCAGCCGCCCGGTGGACGGAGAAGCTTTCTTT
TRBV20-1	-	many	TRBJ2-1	CSAREAAANPFF	TGCAGTGCTAGAGAAGCAGCAGCTAACCCGTTCTTC
TRBV20-1	-	few	TRBJ2-5	CSAPPGLGQETQYF	TGCAGTGCTCCTCCGGGTTTGGGCCAAGAGACCCAGTACTTC
TRBV9	TRBD2	-	TRBJ2-3	CASRTGTSGSSDTQYF	TGTGCCAGCAGAACCGGGACTAGCGGGAGCTCAGATACGCAGTATTTT
TRBV5-1	-	many	TRBJ2-1	CASSITSMSSYNEQFF	TGCGCCAGCAGCATAACTAGTATGAGCTCCTACAATGAGCAGTTCTTC
TRBV24-1	-	few	TRBJ2-3	CATSAGSTSTDTQYF	TGTGCCACCTCCGCAGGCTCCACTAGCACAGATACGCAGTATTTT
TRBV7-2	-	few	TRBJ2-1	CATGSSSYNEQFF	TGTGCGACGGGAAGTAGCTCCTACAATGAGCAGTTCTTC
TRBV7-9	TRBD1	many	TRBJ2-1	CASRETGGNEQFF	TGTGCCAGCAGGGAGACAGGGGGCAATGAGCAGTTCTTC
TRBV12-3/TRBV12-4	-	-	TRBJ1-3	CASSPRNSGNTIYF	TGTGCCAGCAGTCCTCGGAACTCTGGAAACACCATATATTTT
TRBV7-8	TRBD1	few	TRBJ2-7	CASSPWTGEGNEQYF	TGTGCCAGCAGCCCGTGGACAGGGGAAGGCAACGAGCAGTACTTC
TRBV18	-	few	TRBJ1-2	CASSPSGRDYGYTF	TGTGCCAGCTCACCGTCGGGGAGAGACTATGGCTACACCTTC
TRBV7-2	-	few	TRBJ2-1	CASSSGPPSYNEQFF	TGTGCCAGCAGCTCGGGACCACCCTCCTACAATGAGCAGTTCTTC
TRBV5-1	TRBD2	many	TRBJ2-7	CASSLSPSGASYEQYF	TGCGCCAGCAGCTTGTCTCCTAGCGGAGCTAGCTACGAGCAGTACTTC
TRBV29-1	-	many	TRBJ1-1	CSVARVNTEAFF	TGCAGCGTCGCGAGGGTGAACACTGAAGCTTTCTTT
TRBV12-3/TRBV12-4	-	-	TRBJ1-6	CASTGQSSSPLHF	TGTGCCAGCACCGGACAGAGTAGTTCACCCCTCCACTTT
TRBV12-3/TRBV12-4	-	-	TRBJ2-4	CASSTTGKAKNIQYF	TGTGCCAGCAGCACCACAGGGAAGGCCAAAAACATTCAGTACTTC
TRBV15	-	few	TRBJ2-7	CATSRDLGWKEYF	TGTGCCACCAGCAGAGATCTCGGATGGAAAGAGTACTTC
TRBV7-2	-	few	TRBJ1-3	CASSLQVSSGNTIYF	TGTGCCAGCAGCTTACAGGTCTCCTCTGGAAACACCATATATTTT
TRBV2	-	many	TRBJ1-1	CADPPLSRQVRGNTEAFF	TGTGCCGATCCACCGCTGTCCCGGCAGGTTCGAGGGAACACTGAAGCTTTCTTT
TRBV27	-	many	TRBJ2-3	CASSSPASTDTQYF	TGTGCCAGCAGTTCCCCAGCTAGCACAGATACGCAGTATTTT
TRBV29-1	-	many	TRBJ2-3	CSVAESTDGDTQYF	TGCAGCGTTGCTGAGTCGACGGACGGCGATACGCAGTATTTT
TRBV25-1	TRBD2	many	TRBJ2-1	CASSASGGRPNEQFF	TGTGCCAGCAGTGCATCGGGCGGGAGACCCAATGAGCAGTTCTTC
TRBV7-3	-	-	TRBJ2-3	CASSAGLLASTDTQYF	TGTGCCAGCAGCGCCGGTCTACTAGCCAGCACAGATACGCAGTATTTT
TRBV12-3/TRBV12-4	TRBD1	-	TRBJ1-5	CASSRTGRNQPQHF	TGTGCCAGCAGTAGGACAGGGCGAAATCAGCCCCAGCATTTT
TRBV7-9	TRBD2	many	TRBJ2-1	CASTFVGGPSSYNEQFF	TGTGCCAGCACCTTTGTGGGAGGGCCCAGCTCCTACAATGAGCAGTTCTTC
TRBV5-1	TRBD1	few	TRBJ2-7	CASSWGDRAHEQYF	TGCGCCAGCAGTTGGGGGGACAGGGCCCACGAGCAGTACTTC
TRBV2	-	many	TRBJ2-5	CASSEGWMTSPETQYF	TGTGCCAGCAGTGAAGGTTGGATGACATCCCCAGAGACCCAGTACTTC
TRBV14	TRBD2	few	TRBJ2-7	CASSPRRLAGVSEQYF	TGTGCCAGCAGCCCCAGGAGACTAGCGGGAGTCAGCGAGCAGTACTTC
TRBV7-9	-	-	TRBJ2-1	CASRPREYNEQFF	TGTGCCAGCAGGCCAAGGGAATACAATGAGCAGTTCTTC
TRBV6-2/TRBV6-3	-	few	TRBJ2-7	CASSSITYEQYF	TGTGCCAGCAGTAGCATCACCTACGAGCAGTACTTC
TRBV4-2	TRBD2	few	TRBJ2-7	CASSPLTSGRFYEQYF	TGTGCCAGCAGCCCCTTGACTAGCGGGAGGTTCTACGAGCAGTACTTC